The rows below give T cell receptor beta chains drawn from one sample of a study of patients and donors after allogeneic stem cell transplantation. TCRdb re-derived calls from the RT-PCR reads in MiXCR, one entry per CDR3 protein. The repertoire holds 920,000 or so distinct CDR3 sequences, with 15% to 20% as singletons. The specimen sequenced was blood, either unsorted or a sorted T cell fraction (not recorded which). The receptors come from a human donor who was either an allogeneic HSCT recipient or a stem cell or donor lymphocyte infusion donor (not recorded which). It is not recorded whose cells these are; they may come from a transplant donor. CDR3s include the opening cysteine and the closing phenylalanine or tryptophan. The order of the fields is V gene, D gene, CDR3 length, J gene, clone size, CDR3 DNA, CDR3 protein. A D gene is named only where the DNA matches it firmly. Clone size is shown for a subset of rows, as once, few, many or a class of expanded clone.

TRBV24-1	NA	16	TRBJ1-6	NA	TGTGCCACCAGTGATTTGTTTCAGGGGACGAATTCACCCCTCCACTTT	CATSDLFQGTNSPLHF
TRBV4-3	TRBD2	16	TRBJ2-3	NA	TGCGCCAGCAGCCAAAAAGCGGGGGGGCCAACAGATACGCAGTATTTT	CASSQKAGGPTDTQYF
TRBV6-2/TRBV6-3	TRBD1	15	TRBJ2-3	few	TGTGCCAGCAGCCCCCTGGACAGGGGCGGAGATACGCAGTATTTT	CASSPLDRGGDTQYF
TRBV24-1	TRBD1	16	TRBJ1-2	many	TGTGCCACCAGTGATCATCGGACAGGGGGCGGCTATGGCTACACCTTC	CATSDHRTGGGYGYTF
TRBV5-1	TRBD1	16	TRBJ2-7	few	TGCGCCAGCAGCATACTAACACAGGGGGACTCCTACGAGCAGTACTTC	CASSILTQGDSYEQYF
TRBV25-1	TRBD1	14	TRBJ2-1	NA	TGTGCCAGCAGTGGGGGGACAGGGGTGAATGAGCAGTTCTTC	CASSGGTGVNEQFF
TRBV10-3	TRBD2	15	TRBJ2-1	few	TGTGCCAGCTGCCCCGGACTAGCGGGAGACAATGAGCAGTTCTTC	CASCPGLAGDNEQFF
TRBV5-5	NA	14	TRBJ1-5	NA	TGTGCCAGCAGCTTGTTACAGAGTAATCAGCCCCAGCATTTT	CASSLLQSNQPQHF
TRBV25-1	TRBD2	16	TRBJ2-3	many	TGTGCCAGCAGTGAATTCGGGGGGGCTAGCACAGATACGCAGTATTTT	CASSEFGGASTDTQYF
TRBV12-3/TRBV12-4	NA	14	TRBJ1-5	many	TGTGCCAGCAGTTTCCGGGACCTCAATCAGCCCCAGCATTTT	CASSFRDLNQPQHF
TRBV5-6	NA	15	TRBJ2-2	few	TGTGCCAGCATCACGGGACTTTCGAACACCGGGGAGCTGTTTTTT	CASITGLSNTGELFF
TRBV20-1	NA	15	TRBJ2-1	few	TGCAGTGCTAGTCCAGCGGATAGCTCCTACAATGAGCAGTTCTTC	CSASPADSSYNEQFF
TRBV24-1	NA	15	TRBJ2-5	NA	TGTGCCACCAGTGATTCCCCCAGGGACCAAGAGACCCAGTACTTC	CATSDSPRDQETQYF
TRBV7-2	NA	14	TRBJ1-1	few	TGTGCCAGCAGCCGAACCCGGGGGAACACTGAAGCTTTCTTT	CASSRTRGNTEAFF
TRBV29-1	TRBD1	14	TRBJ1-1	NA	TGCAGCGCCGATGACAGGGGCGGGAGCACTGAAGCTTTCTTT	CSADDRGGSTEAFF
TRBV12-3/TRBV12-4	NA	12	TRBJ1-6	many	TGTGCCAGCAGTTGGGTGAATTCACCCCTCCACTTT	CASSWVNSPLHF
TRBV7-2	NA	16	TRBJ2-7	NA	TGTGCCAGCAGCTTAAGATCGGGCTACCTCTCCTACGAGCAGTACTTC	CASSLRSGYLSYEQYF
TRBV6-2/TRBV6-3	NA	15	TRBJ2-1	few	TGTGCCAGCAGTTACTCACGGGGGCTGTGGAATGAGCAGTTCTTC	CASSYSRGLWNEQFF
TRBV20-1	NA	12	TRBJ2-5	few	TGCAGTGCTAGTCCAGGGGCCGAGACCCAGTACTTC	CSASPGAETQYF
TRBV24-1	NA	14	TRBJ2-3	NA	TGTGCCACCAGTGATTATGGGTACCCAGATACGCAGTATTTT	CATSDYGYPDTQYF
TRBV29-1	TRBD2	17	TRBJ2-2	many	TGCAGCGTTGAGCTAACGGGGCGGGAGTCGAACACCGGGGAGCTGTTTTTT	CSVELTGRESNTGELFF
TRBV4-2	TRBD2	17	TRBJ2-1	many	TGTGCCAGCAGCCAAGTGGTAGCGGGAGGCCCGGACAATGAGCAGTTCTTC	CASSQVVAGGPDNEQFF
TRBV24-1	NA	13	TRBJ2-2	few	TGTGCCACCAGTCCCCTTCGGGGCGGGGAGCTGTTTTTT	CATSPLRGGELFF
TRBV2	NA	15	TRBJ2-3	NA	TGTGCCAGCAGCCCCGTGGACAGTACCGTAGGTACGCAGTATTTT	CASSPVDSTVGTQYF
TRBV10-2	NA	12	TRBJ1-2	NA	TGCGCCAGCAGTGAGTCGGGGGGTGGCTACACCTTC	CASSESGGGYTF
TRBV9	TRBD1	15	TRBJ2-5	few	TGTGCCAGCAGCGTTCTCAATACAGGGGTAGAGACCCAGTACTTC	CASSVLNTGVETQYF